This T cell receptor (beta chain) was sequenced during a study of T cell changes during pregnancy in multiple sclerosis. Some clones are missing from TCRdb's copy, which holds only in-frame ones; the method was immunoSEQ multiplex PCR. The sample has 90,000 to 120,000 clones; just under 95% are singletons. After removal of 2 bases from V and 4 bases from J, the junction contained 11 bases not matched to a gene. Germline loops: CDR1 MNHNS, CDR2 SASEGT. This CDR3 has 18 residues. Sequencing used peripheral blood, obtained in the third trimester of pregnancy. The receptor was derived from a female donor in good health, enrolled as a control in a pregnancy study. The genes are TRBV6-1 and TRBJ1-2; 12 bases are a match to TRBD1. CDR3 DNA: TGTGCCAGCAGTGAAAGGGGGGGACAGGGGGCGCGGAGCTATGGCTACACCTTC. Amino acid sequence: CASSERGGQGARSYGYTF.